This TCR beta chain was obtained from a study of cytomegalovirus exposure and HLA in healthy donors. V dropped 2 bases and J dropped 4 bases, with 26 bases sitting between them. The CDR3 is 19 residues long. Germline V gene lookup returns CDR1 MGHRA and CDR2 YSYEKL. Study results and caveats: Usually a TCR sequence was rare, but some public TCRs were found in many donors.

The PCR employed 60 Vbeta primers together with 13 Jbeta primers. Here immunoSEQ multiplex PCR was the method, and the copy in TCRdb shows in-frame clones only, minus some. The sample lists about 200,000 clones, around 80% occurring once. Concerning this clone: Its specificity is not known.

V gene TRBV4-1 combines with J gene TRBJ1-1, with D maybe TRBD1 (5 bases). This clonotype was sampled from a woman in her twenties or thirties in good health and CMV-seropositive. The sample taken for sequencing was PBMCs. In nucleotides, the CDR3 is TGCGCCAGCAGCCAAATTGGGTGGTCAGGTCGATCGGGGGGCACTGAAGCTTTCTTT. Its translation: CASSQIGWSGRSGGTEAFF.